This TCR beta chain was documented in a study of CD4 T cells in relation to SARS-CoV-2 and coronaviruses. This CDR3 is built from 16 residues. The V and J ends lost 6 bases and 6 bases respectively, with 18 bases between them. From germline, CDR1 is LNHDA and CDR2 SQIVND (reference sequence). The repertoire was sequenced with immunoSEQ multiplex PCR; TCRdb's copy has only in-frame clones and lacks some. The sample yields 43,000 or so clones, almost 85% seen once. As concerns this clone: Its target is not known.

This TCR came from an adult with COVID-19. The rearrangement joins TRBV19 to TRBJ1-6; tentative D call: TRBD1 (6 bases). Source material: naive CD4+ T cells from PBMCs, cultured in vitro. Subset defined: naive CD4+ T cells isolated by negative enrichment. The CDR3 is CASSRRGQQGNSPLHF. The CDR3 DNA sequence: TGTGCCAGTAGCCGAAGGGGCCAACAGGGTAATTCACCCCTCCACTTT.